This T cell receptor beta chain was recorded in a study of blood T cell repertoires in COVID-19. Across the whole study: Sites across the United States, Italy and Spain contributed samples from acute and convalescent COVID-19.

Germline values: CDR1 LGHNA, CDR2 YSLEER. The CDR3 has 15 residues. V lost 6 bases, J lost 4 bases, and 9 bases stayed unmatched. Libraries were prepared by immunoSEQ multiplex PCR; TCRdb keeps only in-frame clonotypes and omits some of them. The sample shows roughly 410,000 clones, approximately 90% of them seen only once. The clonotype originates from a woman in her forties with COVID-19, enrolled during active disease. The specimen sequenced was peripheral blood. The chain links TRBV4-3 to TRBJ1-3; TRBD1 aligns across 7 bases. The CDR3 loop reads CASSATGDAGNTIYF. CDR3 DNA sequence: TGCGCCAGCAGTGCTACAGGGGACGCGGGAAACACCATATATTTT.